The rows below give T cell receptor beta chains drawn from one sample of a study of beta chain features in type 1 diabetes. Produced via immunoSEQ multiplex PCR; TCRdb's table is partial and in-frame only. The sample has a few hundred thousand clones; 25% to 35% are singletons. Sequencing input: central memory CD4+ T cells from blood. These receptors came from a young man in good health. Both conserved end residues are part of each CDR3. Each record gives: V gene, D gene, clone size, J gene, CDR3 protein, CDR3 DNA. D genes are given only for firm matches. Clone size, where shown, is once, few, many, or a class for clones that have expanded.

TRBV30	.	.	TRBJ2-5	CAWTRLGDPAEETQYF	TGTGCCTGGACTCGCCTGGGGGACCCGGCGGAAGAGACCCAGTACTTC
TRBV6-6	.	.	TRBJ1-1	CASSAQNTEAFF	TGTGCCAGCAGTGCACAGAACACTGAAGCTTTCTTT
TRBV30	.	few	TRBJ2-2	CAWSALYRPANTGELFF	TGTGCCTGGAGTGCCCTTTACAGGCCCGCGAACACCGGGGAGCTGTTTTTT
TRBV5-5	TRBD2	few	TRBJ2-3	CASSPTSGAPDTQYF	TGTGCCAGCAGCCCGACTAGCGGGGCACCGGATACGCAGTATTTT
TRBV30	.	few	TRBJ1-5	CAWSIRGGYQPQHF	TGTGCCTGGTCAATTCGAGGGGGTTATCAGCCCCAGCATTTT
TRBV15	TRBD1	few	TRBJ2-4	CATSTTTTGGIQYF	TGTGCCACCAGCACGACGACAACAGGGGGCATTCAGTACTTC
TRBV2	.	.	TRBJ1-6	CASSRTEVGHSPLHF	TGTGCCAGCAGTCGGACAGAAGTCGGGCATTCACCCCTCCACTTT
TRBV29-1	.	.	TRBJ1-1	CSVEDQEGAEAFF	TGCAGCGTTGAAGATCAAGAGGGCGCTGAAGCTTTCTTT
TRBV29-1	.	.	TRBJ2-3	CSVDRETDTQYF	TGCAGCGTTGATAGGGAAACAGATACGCAGTATTTT
TRBV18	TRBD1	.	TRBJ2-2	CASSPRQGAAGELFF	TGTGCCAGCTCACCAAGACAGGGGGCTGCCGGGGAGCTGTTTTTT
TRBV30	.	.	TRBJ2-3	CAWSWVFTDTQYF	TGTGCCTGGAGTTGGGTCTTCACAGATACGCAGTATTTT
TRBV6-5	TRBD1	.	TRBJ2-5	CASRGTVQETQYF	TGTGCCAGCAGAGGGACAGTACAAGAGACCCAGTACTTC
TRBV14	.	many	TRBJ2-3	CASSQVVGGDTQYF	TGTGCCAGCAGCCAAGTTGTGGGTGGGGATACGCAGTATTTT
TRBV9	.	.	TRBJ2-5	CASSVQGLELETQYF	TGTGCCAGCAGCGTTCAGGGGCTAGAGTTAGAGACCCAGTACTTC
TRBV2	.	.	TRBJ1-2	CASSVRQPYGYTF	TGTGCCAGCAGCGTTAGACAGCCCTATGGCTACACCTTC
TRBV29-1	.	.	TRBJ1-1	CSVSGRGTEAFF	TGCAGCGTCAGCGGGCGCGGCACTGAAGCTTTCTTT
TRBV6-5	.	.	TRBJ1-4	CASSGGVATNEKLFF	TGTGCCAGCAGCGGGGGCGTTGCAACTAATGAAAAACTGTTTTTT
TRBV7-9	TRBD1	few	TRBJ2-2	CASSQPGTANTGELFF	TGTGCCAGCAGCCAGCCCGGGACAGCGAACACCGGGGAGCTGTTTTTT
TRBV14	TRBD2	.	TRBJ2-7	CASSQRPGLADSYEQYF	TGTGCCAGCAGCCAACGACCGGGACTAGCGGATTCCTACGAGCAGTACTTC
TRBV6-6	.	.	TRBJ2-4	CASIVPGSHIQYF	TGTGCCAGCATTGTTCCGGGGTCCCACATTCAGTACTTC
TRBV29-1	.	.	TRBJ2-3	CSVEGPRGTDTQYF	TGCAGCGTTGAAGGGCCGAGAGGCACAGATACGCAGTATTTT
TRBV5-1	TRBD1	few	TRBJ1-1	CASSATTGANTEAFF	TGCGCCAGCAGCGCAACTACAGGGGCGAACACTGAAGCTTTCTTT
TRBV7-2	TRBD1	.	TRBJ1-2	CASSLDRGPYGYTF	TGTGCCAGCAGCTTAGACAGGGGCCCCTATGGCTACACCTTC
TRBV29-1	.	many	TRBJ2-3	CSVDGVTADTQYF	TGCAGCGTTGATGGGGTTACGGCAGATACGCAGTATTTT
TRBV30	.	.	TRBJ2-3	CAWAGISTDTQYF	TGTGCCTGGGCTGGAATTAGCACAGATACGCAGTATTTT
TRBV29-1	.	few	TRBJ1-1	CSVDSPFAFF	TGCAGCGTTGATTCCCCGTTCGCTTTCTTT
TRBV15	.	.	TRBJ2-7	CATSRETGLEQYF	TGTGCCACCAGCAGAGAAACAGGGCTCGAGCAGTACTTC
TRBV6-5	TRBD1	.	TRBJ2-1	CASGTGGVYEQFF	TGTGCCAGCGGGACAGGGGGTGTCTATGAGCAGTTCTTC
TRBV27	.	few	TRBJ2-7	CASSYRIPLPSEQYF	TGTGCCAGCAGTTATAGGATACCTCTTCCAAGCGAGCAGTACTTC
TRBV6-5	TRBD2	.	TRBJ2-1	CASSKGLAGAEQFF	TGTGCCAGCAGTAAGGGACTAGCGGGAGCTGAGCAGTTCTTC
TRBV14	.	many	TRBJ2-3	CASSQDTRSTDTQYF	TGTGCCAGCAGCCAAGATACCCGTAGCACAGATACGCAGTATTTT
TRBV11-3	.	.	TRBJ2-2	CASSLLTGELFF	TGTGCCAGCAGCCTTCTTACCGGGGAGCTGTTTTTT
TRBV6-1	TRBD1	.	TRBJ2-1	CASSEWTGSSYNEQFF	TGTGCCAGCAGTGAGTGGACAGGGAGCTCCTACAATGAGCAGTTCTTC
TRBV29-1	.	few	TRBJ1-5	CSAGTGGNQPQHF	TGCAGCGCTGGGACGGGCGGGAATCAGCCCCAGCATTTT
TRBV15	TRBD1	.	TRBJ1-2	CATSRDMISQGTYGYTF	TGTGCCACCAGCAGAGACATGATCTCACAGGGGACCTATGGCTACACCTTC
TRBV7-9	.	few	TRBJ2-1	CASSFVSGTGHYNEQFF	TGTGCCAGCAGCTTTGTATCAGGGACGGGACACTACAATGAGCAGTTCTTC
TRBV28	.	.	TRBJ2-5	CASSASGEGETQYF	TGTGCCAGCAGTGCCTCGGGGGAAGGAGAGACCCAGTACTTC
TRBV5-1	TRBD1	.	TRBJ2-1	CASSRGQGAYNEQFF	TGCGCCAGCAGCCGTGGACAGGGAGCCTACAATGAGCAGTTCTTC
TRBV7-2	.	.	TRBJ2-7	CASSLTATYEQYF	TGTGCCAGCAGCTTAACAGCTACCTACGAGCAGTACTTC
TRBV29-1	.	many	TRBJ2-7	CSVEGGITYEQYF	TGCAGCGTTGAAGGGGGGATTACCTACGAGCAGTACTTC
TRBV5-1	.	.	TRBJ1-6	CASAPYNSPLHF	TGCGCCAGCGCTCCTTATAATTCACCCCTCCACTTT
TRBV7-2	.	few	TRBJ1-6	CASSLVKDNSPLHF	TGTGCCAGCAGCTTAGTCAAGGACAATTCACCCCTCCACTTT
TRBV5-4	.	.	TRBJ1-2	CASSSPLGDYNYGYTF	TGTGCCAGCAGCTCCCCCTTGGGGGACTATAACTATGGCTACACCTTC
TRBV7-2	.	few	TRBJ2-7	CASSLGPLGEQYF	TGTGCCAGCAGCTTAGGGCCCCTGGGCGAGCAGTACTTC
TRBV28	TRBD2	few	TRBJ2-1	CASSSLAVSYNEQFF	TGTGCCAGCAGTTCCCTAGCGGTCAGCTACAATGAGCAGTTCTTC
TRBV28	TRBD2	few	TRBJ2-2	CASINRRSSGTNTGELFF	TGTGCCAGCATCAACAGGAGGTCTAGCGGGACGAACACCGGGGAGCTGTTTTTT
TRBV5-1	TRBD2	.	TRBJ2-3	CASSLALAGGPQDTQYF	TGCGCCAGCAGCTTGGCCCTAGCGGGGGGCCCACAGGATACGCAGTATTTT
TRBV29-1	TRBD2	.	TRBJ2-1	CSGAGTSGDNEQFF	TGCAGCGGTGCCGGGACTAGCGGCGACAATGAGCAGTTCTTC